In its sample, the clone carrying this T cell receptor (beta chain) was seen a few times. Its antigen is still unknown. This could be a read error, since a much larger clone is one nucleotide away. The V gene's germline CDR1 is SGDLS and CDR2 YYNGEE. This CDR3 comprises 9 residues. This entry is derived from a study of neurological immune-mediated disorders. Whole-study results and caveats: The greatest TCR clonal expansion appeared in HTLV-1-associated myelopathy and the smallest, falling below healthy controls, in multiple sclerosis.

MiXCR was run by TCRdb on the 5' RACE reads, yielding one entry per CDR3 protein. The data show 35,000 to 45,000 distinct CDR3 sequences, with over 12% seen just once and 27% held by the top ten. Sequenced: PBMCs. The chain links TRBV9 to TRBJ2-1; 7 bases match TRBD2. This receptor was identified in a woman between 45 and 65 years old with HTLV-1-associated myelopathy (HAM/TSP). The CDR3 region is CVSGTEQFF. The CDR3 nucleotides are TGTGTCAGCGGGACTGAGCAGTTCTTC. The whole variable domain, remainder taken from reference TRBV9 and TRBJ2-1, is DSGVTQTPKHLITATGQRVTLRCSPRSGDLSVYWYQQSLDQGLQFLIQYYNGEERAKGNILERFSAQQFPDLHSELNLSSLELGDSALYFCVSGTEQFFGPGTRLTVL.